This TCR beta chain appears in the sequencing data of a study of cytomegalovirus exposure and HLA in healthy donors. On this clone itself: What it recognizes is unknown.

Amplification used 60 Vbeta primers and 13 Jbeta primers. Clones were read by immunoSEQ multiplex PCR, and TCRdb kept only the in-frame ones, dropping some. Its clone listing holds about 110,000 clones. Study conclusions and caveats: In a later analysis, HLA-C alleles had the fewest associated TCRs, DRB1 alleles the most. Several of the most significant clusters appeared, in a later analysis, to be linked to common viral pathogens.

Germline V CDR1 and CDR2: LNHDA, SQIVND (reference sequence). V gave up 0 bases and J gave up 5 bases, with 10 bases separating them. CDR3 length equals 14 residues. The rearrangement joins TRBV19 to TRBJ1-1, with TRBD1 as a possible D gene (5 bases). The origin of this receptor is a man aged 18 to 30 in good health and CMV-seronegative. Sequenced material: PBMCs. The CDR3, as DNA: TGTGCCAGTAGTATAGATGTGGGGGGGACTGAAGCTTTCTTT. It encodes CASSIDVGGTEAFF.